These 23 T cell receptor beta chains were all obtained from the same sample, sequenced in a study of blood T cell repertoires in COVID-19. Generated by immunoSEQ multiplex PCR, the TCRdb table keeps only in-frame clones and is missing some. The sample lists 90,000 to 140,000 clones; about 76% were seen once. The sequencing sample was made of peripheral blood. All receptors come from a woman in her sixties or seventies with acute or convalescent COVID-19.

Only one count was recorded for this clone. The DNA of the CDR3 is TGTGCCAGCTCCCCAGGGCCCACAGATACGCAGTATTTT. Residues: CASSPGPTDTQYF. The chain recombines TRBV9 with TRBJ2-3; the D gene is possibly TRBD1 (5 bases). Trimming removed 7 bases at V and 2 bases at J, with 11 bases between. The CDR3 loop spans 13 amino acids. Germline V gene sequence: CDR1 SGDLS, CDR2 YYNGEE.

This clone was picked up a small number of times. This chain uses TRBV3-1 (or the pseudogene TRBV3-2) with TRBJ1-1, with D hard to call. The ends were cut back, 5 bases at V and 1 base at J, with 11 bases in the middle. Per germline, CDR1 LGHDT and CDR2 YNNKEL (reference sequence). The length of the CDR3 is 14 residues. The CDR3 loop reads CASSKRGGNTEAFF. The CDR3 nucleotides read TGTGCCAGCAGCAAGCGAGGAGGGAACACTGAAGCTTTCTTT.

The rearrangement uses TRBV2 and TRBJ1-5, with TRBD1 identical over 11 bases. From germline, CDR1 is SNHLY and CDR2 FYNNEI. The CDR3 loop spans 17 amino acids. V lost 5 bases and J lost 1; bases outside the gene matches: 7. The CDR3, as DNA: TGTGCCAGCAGTAGACCGGACAGGGGGCCGAGCAATCAGCCCCAGCATTTT. Its protein is CASSRPDRGPSNQPQHF.

This chain's CDR3 is CASSEISRVELFF. CDR3 DNA sequence: TGTGCCAGCAGCGAGATTAGCAGGGTGGAACTGTTTTTT. V usage is TRBV11-2 and J usage is TRBJ1-4; the D gene is possibly TRBD1 (5 bases). V was trimmed by 5 bases and J by 12 bases, leaving 16 bases between them. This CDR3 is built from 13 residues. In germline, CDR1 is SGHAT, CDR2 FQNNGV.

The chain couples TRBV11-2 to TRBJ2-7; perhaps TRBD1 as D (5 bases). The V end lost 6 bases, the J end lost 3 bases, and 18 bases lay between the germline ends. CDR3 length: 15 residues. The germline CDR1 and CDR2 sequences are SGHAT and FQNNGV. Written as DNA, the CDR3 is TGTGCCAGCAGTTTACAAATTGACAGATACTACGAGCAGTACTTC. Its translation is CASSLQIDRYYEQYF.

The rearrangement joins TRBV30 to TRBJ2-4; 15 bases align to TRBD2. This CDR3 contains 20 residues. Germline lookup yields CDR1 GTSNPN and CDR2 SVGIG (reference sequence). Trimming cost V 2 bases and J 0 bases; bases outside gene matches: 11. The CDR3 spells CAWSSTGTSGGSLAKNIQYF. In nucleotides, the CDR3 is TGTGCCTGGAGTTCCACCGGGACTAGCGGGGGGTCACTAGCCAAAAACATTCAGTACTTC.

J is TRBJ2-7 and V is TRBV3-1 (or the pseudogene TRBV3-2), with D unclear. This CDR3 contains 14 residues. V lost 0 bases and J 3 bases, leaving 9 bases between the germline ends. The germline gives CDR1 LGHDT, CDR2 YNNKEL (reference sequence). In DNA form, the CDR3 reads TGTGCCAGCAGCCAAGATTGGCGGAACTACGAGCAGTACTTC. Translating gives CASSQDWRNYEQYF.

V and J are TRBV4-3 and TRBJ1-1; D gene ambiguous. Trimming stripped 0 bases from V and 4 bases from J, with 15 bases between. The CDR3 is made up of 16 amino acids. The germline V gene encodes CDR1 LGHNA and CDR2 YSLEER. The CDR3 bases are TGCGCCAGCAGCCAAGATCCTGTAGCACGGAGCACTGAAGCTTTCTTT. Encoded protein: CASSQDPVARSTEAFF.

This chain links TRBV6-1 with TRBJ2-3; the D is unclear. The germline CDR1 and CDR2 sequences are MNHNS and SASEGT. The V gene lost 2 bases and the J gene lost 4 bases, with 13 bases spanning the gap. This CDR3 has 15 amino acids. CDR3 DNA sequence: TGTGCCAGCAGTGAAAGTGAGGCGTCCTCAGATACGCAGTATTTT. Translation gives CASSESEASSDTQYF.

The chain has TRBV27 and TRBJ2-5, with 10 bases matching TRBD1. Germline values: CDR1 MNHEY, CDR2 SMNVEV (reference sequence). The CDR3 spans 14 residues. Trimming cost V 5 bases and J 5 bases; bases outside gene matches: 5. The CDR3 loop reads CASSLGQGRETQYF. Written as DNA, the CDR3 is TGTGCCAGCAGTCTGGGACAGGGGAGGGAGACCCAGTACTTC.

This chain connects TRBV5-4 to TRBJ2-1; TRBD2 agrees at 10 bases. CDR1 and CDR2 (germline): SGHNT, YYREEE (reference sequence). The CDR3 is 16 amino acids. V shed 1 base, J shed 9 bases, and the junction held 10 bases outside the gene matches. The CDR3 region has the DNA TGTGCCAGCAGCTTGCGAGCGGGGGGGCCGGGGGGTGAGCAGTTCTTC. It codes for CASSLRAGGPGGEQFF.

This clone was counted only a few times. The chain combines TRBV7-9 with TRBJ1-2; 9 nucleotides align to TRBD1. Trimming took 2 bases from V and 7 from J; bases not matched to a gene: 11. The CDR3 consists of 16 residues. CDR1 and CDR2 from the germline V gene are SEHNR and FQNEAQ (reference sequence). In nucleotides, the CDR3 is TGTGCCAGCAGCTTATGGGGACAGGGACCTGGGGCTGGCTACACCTTC. Translation gives CASSLWGQGPGAGYTF.

The CDR3 reads CASSQPRGFYYEQYF. The CDR3, as DNA: TGTGCCAGCAGTCAACCCCGAGGTTTCTACTACGAGCAGTACTTC. V and J are TRBV28 and TRBJ2-7; D not certain. Germline V gives CDR1 MDHEN, CDR2 SYDVKM. V shed 5 bases and J shed 3 bases, with 17 bases lying between them. The CDR3 is 15 amino acids.

The V call is TRBV3-1 (or the pseudogene TRBV3-2), the J call TRBJ1-5, with D perhaps TRBD1 (5 bases). Germline CDR1 and CDR2: LGHDT and YNNKEL (reference sequence). Trimming stripped 6 bases from V and 0 bases from J, with 12 bases between. The CDR3 runs 15 residues. The CDR3 DNA reads TGTGCCAGCAGTTTGGGAGGGGATAGCAATCAGCCCCAGCATTTT. Its translation is CASSLGGDSNQPQHF.

This chain joins TRBV4-1 and TRBJ2-7; possibly TRBD1 for D (6 bases). Germline CDR1 and CDR2: MGHRA and YSYEKL. Trimming removed 1 base at V and 4 bases at J, with 20 bases between. This CDR3 has 17 residues. The CDR3 DNA sequence: TGCGCCAGCAGCCAAGTCGCACGACAGGCCTCAAGTTACGAGCAGTACTTC. Translation: CASSQVARQASSYEQYF.

The CDR3: CASSVLAGTGGWENIQYF. CDR3 nucleotide sequence: TGTGCCAGCAGCGTGCTTGCCGGGACAGGGGGTTGGGAGAACATTCAGTACTTC. This rearrangement joins TRBV5-6 to TRBJ2-4; 11 nucleotides line up with TRBD1. V shed 4 bases and J 7 bases; nucleotides not matched to a gene: 16. This CDR3 has 18 amino acids. Germline assignment: CDR1 SGHDT and CDR2 YYEEEE.

This clone was counted a few times. Other DNA sequences within the sample encode an identical CDR3. The chain uses TRBV27 and TRBJ2-2; tentative D call: TRBD1 (9 bases). CDR1 MNHEY and CDR2 SMNVEV come from the germline V gene (reference sequence). The CDR3 is 15 amino acids. V shed 7 bases and J shed 6 bases, with 18 bases lying between them. The chain's CDR3 is CASTGTGRGAGELFF. CDR3 sequence (DNA): TGTGCCAGCACCGGGACAGGGCGGGGGGCCGGGGAGCTGTTTTTT.

This clone was recorded only once. This rearrangement joins TRBV7-2 to TRBJ2-5; 10 bases are a match to TRBD2. The CDR3 extends over 17 amino acids. Germline CDR1 SGHTA, CDR2 FQGNSA. The ends lost 2 bases at V and 2 bases at J; junction bases unmatched: 8. The CDR3 region is CASSLSGVSGGQETQYF. CDR3 in DNA: TGTGCCAGCAGCTTATCGGGCGTTAGCGGGGGGCAAGAGACCCAGTACTTC.

The V and J genes are TRBV30 and TRBJ2-7; D unresolved. Between the trimmed V and J ends, which lost 6 bases and 2 bases, there was a span of 8 bases. The CDR3 sequence is 11 residues long. Looked up from germline, CDR1 is GTSNPN and CDR2 is SVGIG (reference sequence). The chain's CDR3 is CACSSPYEQYF. DNA of the CDR3: TGTGCCTGCTCGTCTCCCTACGAGCAGTACTTC. The full variable domain, with the rest looked up from reference TRBV30 and TRBJ2-7, is SQTIHQWPATLVQPVGSPLSLECTVEGTSNPNLYWYRQAAGRGLQLLFYSVGIGQISSEVPQNLSASRPQDRQFILSSKKLLLSDSGFYLCACSSPYEQYFGPGTRLTVT.

CDR3 loop: CASSPRLRRHTEAFF. CDR3 nucleotides: TGTGCCAGCAGCCCACGTCTCAGGAGGCACACTGAAGCTTTCTTT. The gene calls are TRBV3-1 (or the pseudogene TRBV3-2) and TRBJ1-1; D gene unclear. The CDR3 is 15 residues long. Germline loops: CDR1 LGHDT, CDR2 YNNKEL (reference sequence). Trimming removed 4 bases at V and 3 bases at J, with 15 bases between.

Regarding this clone: This may be a read error, as it is one base from a much larger clone. V is TRBV6-1 and J is TRBJ1-2; maybe TRBD1 (5 bases). The CDR3 spans 11 residues. Per germline, CDR1 MNHNS and CDR2 SASEGT. V lost 3 bases and J 6 bases, leaving 5 bases between the germline ends. The DNA for the CDR3 is TGTGCCAGCAGTGACAGGGATGGCTACACCTTC. It codes for CASSDRDGYTF.

This chain connects TRBV25-1 to TRBJ1-2, with 8 positions matching TRBD1. Looked up from germline, CDR1 is MGHDK and CDR2 is SYGVNS. This CDR3 has 16 residues. V was clipped by 6 bases and J by 4 bases; unmatched bases: 13. In DNA form, the CDR3 reads TGTGCCAGCAGCCCCACGGACAGGGCGCGGTCCTATGGCTACACCTTC. Its translation: CASSPTDRARSYGYTF.

This chain joins TRBV6-5 and TRBJ2-2, with a possible D match to TRBD2 (7 bases). Germline CDR1 reads MNHEY; CDR2 reads SVGAGI. The V and J ends lost 6 bases and 6 bases respectively, with 14 bases between them. CDR3 size: 14 residues. Written as DNA, the CDR3 is TGTGCCAGCAGGGAGGGGGGGGTCGCCGGGGAGCTGTTTTTT. It encodes CASREGGVAGELFF.